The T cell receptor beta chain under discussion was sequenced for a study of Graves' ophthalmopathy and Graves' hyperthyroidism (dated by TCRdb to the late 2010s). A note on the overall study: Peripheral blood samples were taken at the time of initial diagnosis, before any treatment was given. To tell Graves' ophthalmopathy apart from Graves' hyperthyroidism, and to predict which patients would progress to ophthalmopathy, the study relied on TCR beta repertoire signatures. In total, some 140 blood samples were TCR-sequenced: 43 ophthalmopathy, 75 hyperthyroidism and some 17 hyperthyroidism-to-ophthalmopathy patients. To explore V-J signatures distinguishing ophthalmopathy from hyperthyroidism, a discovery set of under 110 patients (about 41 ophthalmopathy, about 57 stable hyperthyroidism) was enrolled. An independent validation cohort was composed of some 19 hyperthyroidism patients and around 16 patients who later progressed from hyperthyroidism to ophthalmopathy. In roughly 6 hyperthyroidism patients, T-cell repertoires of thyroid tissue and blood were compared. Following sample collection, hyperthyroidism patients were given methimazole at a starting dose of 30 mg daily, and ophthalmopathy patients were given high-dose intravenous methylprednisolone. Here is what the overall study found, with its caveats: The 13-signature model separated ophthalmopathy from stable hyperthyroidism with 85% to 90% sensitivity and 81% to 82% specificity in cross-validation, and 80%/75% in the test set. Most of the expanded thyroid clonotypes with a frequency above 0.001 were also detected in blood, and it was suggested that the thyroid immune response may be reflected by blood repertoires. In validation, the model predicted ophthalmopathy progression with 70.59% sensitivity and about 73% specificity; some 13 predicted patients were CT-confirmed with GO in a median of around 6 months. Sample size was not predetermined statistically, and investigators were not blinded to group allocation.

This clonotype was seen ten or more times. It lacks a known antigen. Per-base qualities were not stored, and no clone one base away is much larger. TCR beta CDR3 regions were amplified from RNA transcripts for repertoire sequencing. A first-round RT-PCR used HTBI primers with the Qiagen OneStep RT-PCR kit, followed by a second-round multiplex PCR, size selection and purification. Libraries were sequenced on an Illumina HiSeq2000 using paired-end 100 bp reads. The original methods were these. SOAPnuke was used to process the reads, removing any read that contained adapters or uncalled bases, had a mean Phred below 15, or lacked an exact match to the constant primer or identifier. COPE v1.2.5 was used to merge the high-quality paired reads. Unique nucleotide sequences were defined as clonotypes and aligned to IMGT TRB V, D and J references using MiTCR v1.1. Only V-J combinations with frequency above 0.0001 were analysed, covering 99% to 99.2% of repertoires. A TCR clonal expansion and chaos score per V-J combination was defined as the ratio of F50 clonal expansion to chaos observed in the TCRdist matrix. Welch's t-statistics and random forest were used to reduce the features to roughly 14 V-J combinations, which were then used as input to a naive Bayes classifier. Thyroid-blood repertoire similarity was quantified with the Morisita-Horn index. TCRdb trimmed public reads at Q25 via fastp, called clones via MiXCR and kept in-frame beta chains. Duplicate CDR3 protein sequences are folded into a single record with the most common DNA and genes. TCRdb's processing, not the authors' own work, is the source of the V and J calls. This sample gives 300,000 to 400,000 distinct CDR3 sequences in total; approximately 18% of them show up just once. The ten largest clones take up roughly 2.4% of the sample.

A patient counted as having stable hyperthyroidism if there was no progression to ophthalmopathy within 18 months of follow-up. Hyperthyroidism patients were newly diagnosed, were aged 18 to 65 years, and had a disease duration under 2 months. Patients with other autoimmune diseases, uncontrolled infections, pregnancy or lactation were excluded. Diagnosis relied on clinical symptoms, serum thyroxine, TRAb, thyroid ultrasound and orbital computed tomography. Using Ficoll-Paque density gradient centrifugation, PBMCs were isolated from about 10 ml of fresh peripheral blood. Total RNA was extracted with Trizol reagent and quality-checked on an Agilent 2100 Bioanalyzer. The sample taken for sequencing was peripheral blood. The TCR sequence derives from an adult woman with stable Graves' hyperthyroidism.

The CDR3 here reads CASRRIAGNTGELFF. DNA sequence: TGTGCCAGCAGACGCATAGCGGGAAACACCGGGGAGCTGTTTTTT. Here the chain combines TRBV27 and TRBJ2-2, and TRBD2 aligns with 8 junction nucleotides. The CDR3, cysteine through phenylalanine, is 15 amino acids long. The sequence is cut down to CDR3 DNA, 45 bases in frame from base 1. V is trimmed back by 6 bases and J by 2 bases, and the junction contains 5 bases that no gene match accounts for. From the germline V gene (reference sequence), CDR1 is MNHEY and CDR2 is SMNVEV.